In its sample, the clone carrying this TCR beta chain was seen many times. This record comes from a study of metastatic and nonmetastatic thyroid tumors. Thyroid surgery was preceded by no treatment in any patient. Under the authors' procedure: Built for papillary thyroid cancer, a distant-metastasis classifier drew on CDR3 differences across clinicopathological groups. TCRdb re-processed the PCR reads through MiXCR. The V and J calls follow TCRdb's processing rather than the paper's. The data show roughly 35,000 clones, with 16% seen just once and around 3% held by the top ten. Germline V gene sequence: CDR1 MGHDK, CDR2 SYGVNS. V was clipped by 6 bases and J by 8 bases; unmatched bases: 12. This CDR3 region has 15 residues.

The clonotype originates from a female donor with papillary thyroid cancer or a benign thyroid nodule (not recorded which). Some clones in this sample may be carry-over from other donors' samples. The source material was blood. The rearrangement links TRBV25-1 to TRBJ2-1, with 8 bases identical to TRBD1. DNA for the CDR3: TGTGCCAGCAGGGGGTTCGGGACAGGAGAGTATGAGCAGTTCTTC. Protein product: CASRGFGTGEYEQFF.